This T cell receptor beta chain appears in the sequencing data of a study of neurological immune-mediated disorders (dated by TCRdb to the late 2010s). Turning to the overall study: Peripheral blood TCR-beta repertoires from HTLV-I-associated myelopathy (HAM/TSP) patients, multiple sclerosis patients and healthy controls were compared by UMI-based sequencing. Of the approximately 68 subjects in the cohort, around 15 were HAM/TSP patients, about 34 were multiple sclerosis patients, and about 20 were healthy controls. The approximately 110 TCR-beta libraries included longitudinal samples, technical triplicates and paired sorted CD4+ and CD8+ T-cell subsets alongside PBMC samples.

This clonotype appeared many times. Its specific antigen is unknown. The record has no base qualities; no much larger clone is one base away. Points the paper makes about the study in general: TCR clonal expansion was greatest in HAM/TSP patients and smallest in MS patients, who ranked below even healthy controls. No identical CDR3 amino acid sequences were found to be shared among expanded clones across subjects, suggesting that TCR-beta repertoires were private in all groups.

Blood bank volunteers in Maryland, USA served as the healthy controls. For the sorted-subset TCR libraries, the starting material was about 1 million sorted CD4+ or CD8+ T cells. Peripheral blood was subjected to Ficoll-Hypaque density gradient centrifugation to isolate PBMCs, which were then cryopreserved in liquid nitrogen. The study also sequenced paired sorted CD4+ and CD8+ subsets from healthy controls, HAM/TSP patients and MS patients. V loses 3 bases of germline sequence and J loses 4 bases, and the interval between the two ends is 9 bases. The CDR3 has 13 amino acids, counting the end cysteine and phenylalanine. Only the CDR3 DNA is retained, 39 bases long and in frame from the first base. As encoded in the germline V gene (reference sequence), CDR1 is SEHNR while CDR2 is FQNEAQ. cDNA synthesis used template-switch 5'RACE with a primer carrying a 10-nucleotide random unique molecular identifier tagging each TCR transcript. Each sequencing run produced over 180 million TCR-beta sequences covering 15-18 subjects. The RNeasy kit was used for extraction of total RNA. Using the KAPA Real-time Library Amplification kit, TCR-beta VDJ regions were amplified with primers for the TCR constant region and the 5'RACE anchor. A first PCR added sample indexes and Illumina adaptors, after which a second PCR increased the library yield. After Ampure bead purification, the roughly 650 bp TCR product was size-selected on a 2% E-gel SizeSelection system. Before pooling, libraries had their quality checked on a Bioanalyzer, their concentration measured with Qubit, and their quantity determined with the Kapa Library Quantification kit. An Illumina HiSeq 2500 sequenced the libraries paired-end 2 x 150 bp. To increase sequence diversity, roughly 24-31% phiX was spiked into each library pool. In the source study's methods: Quality-filtered reads were processed with the UMI-based MiGEC pipeline, and over 75% of raw TCR sequences were removed by the MiGEC pipeline during error correction. IMGT germline references were used for aligning VDJ genes, and each clonotype was defined as a unique CDR3 amino acid sequence together with its V-J genes. Clonal expansion, Shannon diversity and CDR3 relatedness (CalcPairwiseDistances, ClusterSamples) were evaluated with VDJtools, and phylogenetic trees were built with CLCbio workbench. A clone was classed as expanded if it had 8 or more unique UMIs, a cutoff based on coefficient-of-variation modelling across technical triplicates. The public reads were reprocessed in TCRdb via fastp at Q25 and MiXCR, keeping in-frame beta chains. Each CDR3 protein gets just one entry, which takes the most common genes and DNA from the rows behind it. The V and J calls were not made by the authors but by TCRdb's processing. The sample includes 20,000 to 25,000 distinct CDR3 sequences, with over 5.5% observed a single time. 45% to 50% of the sample comes from the top ten.

The clonotype was recovered from a man between 18 and 35 years old in good health. The chain was built from TRBV7-9 and TRBJ1-2; no D segment can be confidently identified. Sequenced: CD8+ T cells from blood. The sequence in DNA is TGTGCCAGCAGCTTGGGAGCCCCCTATGGCTACACCTTC. This translates into CASSLGAPYGYTF.